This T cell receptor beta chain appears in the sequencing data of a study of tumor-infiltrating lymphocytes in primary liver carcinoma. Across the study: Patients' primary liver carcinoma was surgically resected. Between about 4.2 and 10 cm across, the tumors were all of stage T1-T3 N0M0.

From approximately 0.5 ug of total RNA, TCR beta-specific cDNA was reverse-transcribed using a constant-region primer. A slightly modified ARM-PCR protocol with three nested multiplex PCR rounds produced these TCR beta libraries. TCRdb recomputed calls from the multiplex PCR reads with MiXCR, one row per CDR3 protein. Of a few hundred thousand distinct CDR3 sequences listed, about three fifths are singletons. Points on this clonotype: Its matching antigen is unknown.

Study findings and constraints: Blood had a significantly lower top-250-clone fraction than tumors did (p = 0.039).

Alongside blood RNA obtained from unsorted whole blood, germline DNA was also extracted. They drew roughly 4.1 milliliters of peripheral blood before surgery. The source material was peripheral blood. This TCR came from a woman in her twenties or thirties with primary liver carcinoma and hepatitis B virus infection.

Written as DNA, the CDR3 is TGTGCCAGCAGTTTGGGGGTAGACATTCAGTACTTC. This encodes CASSLGVDIQYF. The V call is TRBV12-3 or TRBV12-4, the J call TRBJ2-4; tentatively, D is TRBD1 or TRBD2 (5 bases each). Trimming took off 3 bases at V and 8 bases at J, with 8 bases between the two ends. This CDR3 has 12 amino acids.